This T cell receptor (beta chain) was retrieved from a study of blood T cell repertoires in COVID-19. For the study at large: PBMCs, B-cell-depleted T cells, or T cells were the source of the cDNA or gDNA that made up the material.

In the original processing: Nucleated cell counts were estimated from reference gene primer amplification. Method: immunoSEQ multiplex PCR; TCRdb's copy keeps in-frame clones and lacks some. That table furnishes V, J and clone size, whereas the DNA furnished D and trimming. In the table there are about 150,000 clones, around nine tenths of which are singletons. Per germline, CDR1 MDHEN and CDR2 SYDVKM. The CDR3 is 13 amino acids. J was trimmed by 6 bases and V by 5 bases; bases with no gene match: 2. Sample: peripheral blood. This sequence joins TRBV28 and TRBJ1-2; 11 nucleotides align to TRBD1. The clonotype was recovered from a man aged 60-69 years with active or convalescent COVID-19. This chain's CDR3 is CASSGQGAHGYTF. The CDR3 DNA follows: TGTGCCAGCAGTGGACAGGGGGCCCATGGCTACACCTTC.